This T cell receptor (beta chain) was sequenced in a study of blood T cells in healthy people across ages. A second PCR, run for roughly 6 to 11 cycles, used a sample-barcoded 5' primer plus a J-beta primer mix. MiXCR, applied by TCRdb to the 5' RACE reads, yields one record per CDR3 protein. The sample lists around 820,000 distinct CDR3 sequences, just under 25% occurring once. This CDR3 contains 16 residues. Trimming shortened V by 5 bases and J by 5 bases, and 16 bases separated the two germline ends. Germline CDR1 is SGHVS and CDR2 is FQNEAQ. These data also formed part of another study, on T cells of mothers and their children.

Sequencing was performed on blood. This TCR was sampled from a boy between 10 and 17 years old in good health. This sequence joins TRBV7-8 and TRBJ1-6; D is possibly TRBD1 (5 bases). CDR3 DNA sequence: TGTGCCAGCAGCCCCCTCCCAGGGTCCAATAATTCACCCCTCCACTTT. It codes for CASSPLPGSNNSPLHF.